These 15 T cell receptor beta chains originate from one sample sequenced in a study of cytomegalovirus exposure and HLA in healthy donors. Primers included in the PCR were 60 Vbeta and 13 Jbeta primers. TCRdb's table, derived via immunoSEQ multiplex PCR, lists solely in-frame clones and lacks some. The sample consists of under 200,000 clones, about 78% of them appearing once. The specimen sequenced was PBMCs. The receptors shown here come from a man in his forties in good health and CMV-seronegative.

The chain carries TRBV14 and TRBJ2-6; no firm D call. The CDR3 is 14 residues long. CDR1 is SGHDN and CDR2 is FVKESK in the germline V gene. The V gene lost 6 bases and the J gene lost 0 bases, with 6 bases spanning the gap. As DNA, the CDR3 is TGTGCCAGCAGATCGAGCTCTGGGGCCAACGTCCTGACTTTC. Translation gives CASRSSSGANVLTF. Filled out from reference TRBV14 and TRBJ2-6, the complete variable domain reads EAGVTQFPSHSVIEKGQTVTLRCDPISGHDNLYWYRRVMGKEIKFLLHFVKESKQDESGMPNNRFLAERTGGTYSTLKVQPAELEDSGVYFCASRSSSGANVLTFGAGSRLTVL.

This sequence joins TRBV6-5 and TRBJ2-5, with TRBD1 matching over 10 bases. Germline values: CDR1 MNHEY, CDR2 SVGAGI. The CDR3 extends over 16 amino acids. J lost 11 bases, V lost 4 bases, and 16 bases had no gene match. The CDR3 spells CASSSPGDRGPGEQYF. In DNA, the CDR3 is TGTGCCAGCAGTTCCCCGGGGGACAGGGGTCCAGGGGAGCAGTACTTC.

The chain combines TRBV30 with TRBJ1-1; the D gene is possibly TRBD1 (5 bases). Germline V CDR1 and CDR2: GTSNPN, SVGIG (reference sequence). V was trimmed by 3 bases and J by 5 bases, leaving 13 bases between them. The CDR3 extends over 13 amino acids. The CDR3 nucleotides read TGTGCCTGGAGCACGAGGGGAGGGACTGAAGCTTTCTTT. Translating gives CAWSTRGGTEAFF.

The chain has TRBV15 and TRBJ1-1, with 10 bases aligning to TRBD1. Germline V gene sequence: CDR1 LNHNV, CDR2 YYDKDF (reference sequence). The CDR3 sequence is 13 residues long. J was trimmed by 7 bases and V by 4 bases; bases with no gene match: 3. DNA of the CDR3: TGTGCCACCAGCAACCGGGACAGGGGTGAAGCTTTCTTT. Its translation is CATSNRDRGEAFF.

V gene TRBV7-2 combines with J gene TRBJ2-7; 9 nucleotides line up with TRBD1. The CDR3 covers 14 residues. CDR1 SGHTA and CDR2 FQGNSA come from the germline V gene. The V gene end was trimmed by 5 bases and the J gene end by 5 bases; junction bases not matched to a gene: 7. The CDR3 loop is CASSQTTGGHEQYF. The CDR3, as DNA: TGTGCCAGCAGCCAAACCACAGGGGGCCACGAGCAGTACTTC.

This chain joins TRBV7-2 and TRBJ2-1; weak D call: TRBD1 (7 bases). The CDR3 has 15 residues. The V end lost 1 base, the J end lost 5 bases, and 12 bases lay between the germline ends. Germline CDR1 and CDR2: SGHTA and FQGNSA. The CDR3 loop reads CASSLEQGRHNEQFF. CDR3 in DNA: TGTGCCAGCAGCTTAGAACAGGGGAGGCACAATGAGCAGTTCTTC.

The chain links TRBV5-1 to TRBJ2-5; tentatively, D is TRBD2 (7 bases). Germline assignment: CDR1 SGHRS and CDR2 YFSETQ. V dropped 4 bases and J dropped 5 bases, with 15 bases sitting between them. The CDR3 is made up of 14 amino acids. The CDR3 sequence: CASSPGGRDETQYF. CDR3 DNA: TGCGCCAGCAGCCCGGGGGGCAGGGACGAGACCCAGTACTTC.

This clone was detected only a few times. The rearrangement joins TRBV29-1 to TRBJ2-1; the match to TRBD1 covers 9 bases. Trimming removed 7 bases from V and 7 bases from J; junction bases left unmatched: 11. The germline gives CDR1 SQVTM, CDR2 ANQGSEA. CDR3 length: 14 amino acids. The CDR3 DNA reads TGCAGCGCATCCGGGACAGGGATCGTAAATGAGCAGTTCTTC. Translation: CSASGTGIVNEQFF.

The chain couples TRBV7-9 to TRBJ1-4; no clear D gene. V dropped 6 bases and J dropped 4 bases, with 12 bases sitting between them. CDR3 length: 14 residues. Looked up from germline, CDR1 is SEHNR and CDR2 is FQNEAQ (reference sequence). CDR3 coding DNA: TGTGCCAGCAGGTCAGCGGGGTTTAATGAAAAACTGTTTTTT. This encodes CASRSAGFNEKLFF.

The chain is built from TRBV5-3 and TRBJ2-1, with 11 bases aligning to TRBD2. TRBV5-3 is marked as an open reading frame, function uncertain. J lost 12 bases, V lost 4 bases, and 6 bases had no gene match. This CDR3 spans 13 amino acids. The CDR3 region has the DNA TGTGCCAGAAGCGGCGGGACTAGCGGCACGCAGTTCTTC. Encoded protein: CARSGGTSGTQFF.

The gene calls are TRBV27 and TRBJ2-5; 9 bases are a match to TRBD2. J lost 5 bases, V lost 0 bases, and 4 bases had no gene match. The CDR3 spans 15 residues. From germline, CDR1 is MNHEY and CDR2 SMNVEV (reference sequence). CDR3 bases: TGTGCCAGCAGTTTATCTGGCGGGAGGGTGGAGACCCAGTACTTC. It codes for CASSLSGGRVETQYF.

This chain links TRBV4-3 with TRBJ2-3, with 7 bases fitting TRBD2. This CDR3 region has 16 residues. Unmatched junction bases numbered 7, after V lost 2 bases and J lost 2 bases. CDR1 and CDR2 (germline): LGHNA, YSLEER. Written as DNA, the CDR3 is TGCGCCAGCAGCCAATCGGGGCTAGCGGACACAGATACGCAGTATTTT. The encoded protein is CASSQSGLADTDTQYF.

The chain joins TRBV21-1 to TRBJ1-5. TRBV21-1 corresponds to a pseudogene. The CDR3 runs to 18 residues. CDR3 amino acids: CASSKSKKRTYSNQPQHF. The CDR3 DNA is TGTGCCAGCAGCAAGTCTAAGAAACGGACTTATAGCAATCAGCCCCAGCATTTT.

The V and J genes are TRBV29-1 and TRBJ2-3, with D unclear. CDR1 is SQVTM, CDR2 ANQGSEA, per germline. The CDR3 spans 14 residues. Trimming took 5 bases from V and 2 from J, leaving 14 bases between them. CDR3 region: CSVLRWAFTDTQYF. CDR3 DNA sequence: TGCAGCGTTCTAAGGTGGGCCTTCACAGATACGCAGTATTTT.

V usage is TRBV14 and J usage is TRBJ1-3, with D perhaps TRBD1 (6 bases). Trimming removed 0 bases from V and 8 bases from J, with 14 bases in between. This CDR3 contains 15 residues. Germline V gene data show CDR1 as SGHDN and CDR2 as FVKESK. CDR3: CASSQDPTGSDTIYF. The CDR3 DNA reads TGTGCCAGCAGCCAAGATCCTACAGGGTCCGACACCATATATTTT.